This is a list of T cell receptor beta chains from one sample in a study of CD8 T cells in Susac syndrome. TCRdb passed the immunoSEQ multiplex PCR reads through MiXCR, listing each CDR3 protein once. Altogether 90,000 to 150,000 distinct CDR3 sequences are present, about 92% being singletons, with the ten largest covering 0.093%. The specimen sequenced was CD4+ T cells from PBMCs. These receptors all come from a human donor with multiple sclerosis. CDR3s include the opening cysteine and the closing phenylalanine or tryptophan. Fields, in order: V gene, J gene, CDR3 length, CDR3 protein.

v_gene: TRBV5-4; j_gene: TRBJ1-1; len: 13; CDR3aa: CASSVSRNTEAFF
v_gene: TRBV24-1; j_gene: TRBJ2-3; len: 16; CDR3aa: CATSDPSGALTDTQYF
v_gene: TRBV9; j_gene: TRBJ2-7; len: 15; CDR3aa: CASSVGRLEFHEQYF
v_gene: TRBV12-3/TRBV12-4; j_gene: TRBJ2-7; len: 12; CDR3aa: CASSRGLYEQYF
v_gene: TRBV30; j_gene: TRBJ1-4; len: 14; CDR3aa: CAWSRQQGSEKLFF
v_gene: TRBV9; j_gene: TRBJ1-3; len: 16; CDR3aa: CASSGQTGGAGNTIYF
v_gene: TRBV7-7; j_gene: TRBJ2-5; len: 14; CDR3aa: CASSLGGARETQYF
v_gene: TRBV29-1; j_gene: TRBJ1-2; len: 13; CDR3aa: CSVGFAQLYGYTF
v_gene: TRBV6-4; j_gene: TRBJ1-4; len: 15; CDR3aa: CASSAGVGANEKLFF
v_gene: TRBV9; j_gene: TRBJ2-5; len: 13; CDR3aa: CASSPTGEGTQYF
v_gene: TRBV4-3; j_gene: TRBJ2-1; len: 14; CDR3aa: CASSQDSTSGEQFF
v_gene: TRBV28; j_gene: TRBJ2-7; len: 14; CDR3aa: CASSNTGNLYEQYF
v_gene: TRBV6-1; j_gene: TRBJ2-7; len: 15; CDR3aa: CASSPETGGRYEQYF
v_gene: TRBV10-3; j_gene: TRBJ2-5; len: 12; CDR3aa: CATSELQETQYF
v_gene: TRBV20-1; j_gene: TRBJ1-1; len: 14; CDR3aa: CSAKWDRGNTEAFF
v_gene: TRBV4-1; j_gene: TRBJ2-4; len: 20; CDR3aa: CASSQILTGPVSLAKNIQYF
v_gene: TRBV20-1; j_gene: TRBJ2-7; len: 14; CDR3aa: CSATQGYTGKEQYF
v_gene: TRBV4-2; j_gene: TRBJ1-1; len: 15; CDR3aa: CASSQPGQGNTEAFF
v_gene: TRBV20-1; j_gene: TRBJ2-7; len: 15; CDR3aa: CSGPRGGGVSYEQYF
v_gene: TRBV20-1; j_gene: TRBJ2-5; len: 12; CDR3aa: CSAREVQETQYF
v_gene: TRBV3-1; j_gene: TRBJ2-3; len: 15; CDR3aa: CASSRPGAHTDTQYF
v_gene: TRBV2; j_gene: TRBJ2-1; len: 9; CDR3aa: CASSDLQFF
v_gene: TRBV30; j_gene: TRBJ2-3; len: 18; CDR3aa: CAWSVGLAGGKGTDTQYF
v_gene: TRBV3-1; j_gene: TRBJ1-2; len: 16; CDR3aa: CASSQSGTGDNYGYTF